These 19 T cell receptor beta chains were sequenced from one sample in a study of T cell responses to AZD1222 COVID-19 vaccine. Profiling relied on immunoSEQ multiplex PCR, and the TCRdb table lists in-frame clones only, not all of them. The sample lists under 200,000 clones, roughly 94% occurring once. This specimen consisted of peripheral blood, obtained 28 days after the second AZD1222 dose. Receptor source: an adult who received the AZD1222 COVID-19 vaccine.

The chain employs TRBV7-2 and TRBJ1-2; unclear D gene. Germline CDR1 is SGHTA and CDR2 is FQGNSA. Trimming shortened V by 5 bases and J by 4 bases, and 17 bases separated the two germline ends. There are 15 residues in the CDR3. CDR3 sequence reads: CASSPDEGIPYGYTF. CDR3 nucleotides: TGTGCCAGCAGCCCGGACGAAGGGATCCCCTATGGCTACACCTTC.

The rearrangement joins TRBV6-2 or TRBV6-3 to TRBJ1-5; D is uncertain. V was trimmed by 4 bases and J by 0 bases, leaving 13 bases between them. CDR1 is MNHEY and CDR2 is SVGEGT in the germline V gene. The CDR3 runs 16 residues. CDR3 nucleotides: TGTGCCAGCAGTTTAACGGGCATTTATAGCAATCAGCCCCAGCATTTT. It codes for CASSLTGIYSNQPQHF.

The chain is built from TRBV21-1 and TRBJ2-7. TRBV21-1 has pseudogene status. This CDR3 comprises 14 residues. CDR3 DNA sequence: TGTGCCAGCAGCAAAGTGGCGCATCCCTACGAGCAGTACTTC. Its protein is CASSKVAHPYEQYF.

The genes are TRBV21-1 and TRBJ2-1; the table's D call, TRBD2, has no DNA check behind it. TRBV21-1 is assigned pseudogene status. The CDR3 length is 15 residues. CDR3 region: CASSKGEGGYNEQFF. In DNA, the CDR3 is TGTGCCAGCAGCAAAGGGGAGGGGGGATACAATGAGCAGTTCTTC.

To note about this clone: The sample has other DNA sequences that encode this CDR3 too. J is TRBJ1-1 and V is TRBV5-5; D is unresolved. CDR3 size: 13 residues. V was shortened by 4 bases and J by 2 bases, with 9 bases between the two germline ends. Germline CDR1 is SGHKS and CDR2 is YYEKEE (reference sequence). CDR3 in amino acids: CASSLAGNTEAFF. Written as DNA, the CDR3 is TGTGCCAGCAGCCTTGCGGGAAACACTGAAGCTTTCTTT.

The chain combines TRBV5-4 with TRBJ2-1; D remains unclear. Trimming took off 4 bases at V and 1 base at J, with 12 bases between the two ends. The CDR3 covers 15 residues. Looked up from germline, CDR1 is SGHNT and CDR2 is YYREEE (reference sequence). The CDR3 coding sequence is TGTGCCAGCAGCCCTAGTTCCTTGTCCTACAATGAGCAGTTCTTC. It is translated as CASSPSSLSYNEQFF.

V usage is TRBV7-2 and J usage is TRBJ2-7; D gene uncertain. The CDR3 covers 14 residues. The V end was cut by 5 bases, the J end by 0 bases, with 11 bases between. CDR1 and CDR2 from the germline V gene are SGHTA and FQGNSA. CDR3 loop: CASSPTGSSYEQYF. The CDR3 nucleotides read TGTGCCAGCAGCCCCACCGGAAGCTCCTACGAGCAGTACTTC.

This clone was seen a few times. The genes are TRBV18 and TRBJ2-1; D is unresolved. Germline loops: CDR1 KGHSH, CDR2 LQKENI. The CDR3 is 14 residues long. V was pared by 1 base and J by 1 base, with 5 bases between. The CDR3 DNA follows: TGTGCCAGCTCACCACAGAGTTCCTACAATGAGCAGTTCTTC. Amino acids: CASSPQSSYNEQFF. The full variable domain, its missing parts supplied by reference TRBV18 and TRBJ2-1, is NAGVMQNPRHLVRRRGQEARLRCSPMKGHSHVYWYRQLPEEGLKFMVYLQKENIIDESGMPKERFSAEFPKEGPSILRIQQVVRGDSAAYFCASSPQSSYNEQFFGPGTRLTVL.

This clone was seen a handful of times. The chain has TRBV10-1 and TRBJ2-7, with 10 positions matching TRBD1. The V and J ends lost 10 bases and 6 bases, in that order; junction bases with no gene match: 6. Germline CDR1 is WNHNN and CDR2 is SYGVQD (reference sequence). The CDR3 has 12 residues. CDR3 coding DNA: TGCGCCACCGGGACAGGGGATTTCGAGCAGTACTTC. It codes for CATGTGDFEQYF.

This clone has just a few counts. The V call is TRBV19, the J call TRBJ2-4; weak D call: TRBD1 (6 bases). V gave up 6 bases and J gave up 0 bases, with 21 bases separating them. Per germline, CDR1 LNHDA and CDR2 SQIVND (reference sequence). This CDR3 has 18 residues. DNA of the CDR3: TGTGCCAGTAGCCCGGAAGCAGGGGTCTTCCTAGCCAAAAACATTCAGTACTTC. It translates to CASSPEAGVFLAKNIQYF. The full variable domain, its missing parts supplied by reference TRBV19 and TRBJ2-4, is DGGITQSPKYLFRKEGQNVTLSCEQNLNHDAMYWYRQDPGQGLRLIYYSQIVNDFQKGDIAEGYSVSREKKESFPLTVTSAQKNPTAFYLCASSPEAGVFLAKNIQYFGAGTRLSVL.

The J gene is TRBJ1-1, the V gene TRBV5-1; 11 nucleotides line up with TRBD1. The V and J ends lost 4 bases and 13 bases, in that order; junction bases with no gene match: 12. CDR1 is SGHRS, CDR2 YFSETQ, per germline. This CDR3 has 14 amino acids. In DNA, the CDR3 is TGCGCCAGCAGCCCGAACCGGGACAGGGGGATAGGTTTCTTT. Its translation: CASSPNRDRGIGFF. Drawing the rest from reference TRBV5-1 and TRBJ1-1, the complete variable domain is KAGVTQTPRYLIKTRGQQVTLSCSPISGHRSVSWYQQTPGQGLQFLFEYFSETQRNKGNFPGRFSGRQFSNSRSEMNVSTLELGDSALYLCASSPNRDRGIGFFGQGTRLTVV.

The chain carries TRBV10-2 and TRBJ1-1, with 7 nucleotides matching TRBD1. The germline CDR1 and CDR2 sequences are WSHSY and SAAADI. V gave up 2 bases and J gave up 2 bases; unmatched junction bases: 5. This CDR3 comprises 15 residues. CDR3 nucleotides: TGCGCCAGCAGTGAGGGTCACAGGGGAAACACTGAAGCTTTCTTT. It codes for CASSEGHRGNTEAFF.

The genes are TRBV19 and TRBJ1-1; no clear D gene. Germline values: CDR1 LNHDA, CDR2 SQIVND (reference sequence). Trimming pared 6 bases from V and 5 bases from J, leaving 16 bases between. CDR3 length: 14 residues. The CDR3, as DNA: TGTGCCAGTAGCCGACCCGCGTGGGCGACTGAAGCTTTCTTT. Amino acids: CASSRPAWATEAFF.

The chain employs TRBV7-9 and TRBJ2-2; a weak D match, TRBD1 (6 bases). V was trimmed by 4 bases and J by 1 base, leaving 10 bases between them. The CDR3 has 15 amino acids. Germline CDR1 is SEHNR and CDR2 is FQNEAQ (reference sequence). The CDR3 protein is CASSSLTGNTGELFF. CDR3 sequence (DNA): TGTGCCAGCAGCTCCCTGACAGGGAACACCGGGGAGCTGTTTTTT.

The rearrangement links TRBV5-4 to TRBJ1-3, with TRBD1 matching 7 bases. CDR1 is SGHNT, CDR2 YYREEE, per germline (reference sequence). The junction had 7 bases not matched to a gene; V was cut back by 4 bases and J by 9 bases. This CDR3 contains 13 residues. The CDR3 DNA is TGTGCCAGCAGCCCAAGGGACAGCGGCACCATATATTTT. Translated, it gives CASSPRDSGTIYF.

CDR3 in amino acids: CASSVTRDSPLHF. The CDR3 bases are TGTGCCAGCAGTGTCACCAGGGACTCACCCCTCCACTTT. V usage is TRBV2 and J usage is TRBJ1-6; TRBD1 is a possible D gene (5 bases). Looked up from germline, CDR1 is SNHLY and CDR2 is FYNNEI. The V end lost 4 bases, the J end lost 10 bases, and 11 bases lay between the germline ends. The CDR3 totals 13 residues.

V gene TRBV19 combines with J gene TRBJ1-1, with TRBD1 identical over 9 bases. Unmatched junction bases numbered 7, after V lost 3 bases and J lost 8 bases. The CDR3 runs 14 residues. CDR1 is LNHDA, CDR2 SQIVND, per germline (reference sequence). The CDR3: CASSMWDRVEEAFF. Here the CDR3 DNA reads TGTGCCAGTAGTATGTGGGACAGGGTGGAAGAAGCTTTCTTT. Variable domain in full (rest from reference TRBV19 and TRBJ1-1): DGGITQSPKYLFRKEGQNVTLSCEQNLNHDAMYWYRQDPGQGLRLIYYSQIVNDFQKGDIAEGYSVSREKKESFPLTVTSAQKNPTAFYLCASSMWDRVEEAFFGQGTRLTVV.

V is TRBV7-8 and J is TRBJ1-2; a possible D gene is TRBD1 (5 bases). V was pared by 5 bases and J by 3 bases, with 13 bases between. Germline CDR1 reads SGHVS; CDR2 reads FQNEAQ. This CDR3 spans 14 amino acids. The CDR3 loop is CASSPRAGDYGYTF. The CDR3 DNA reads TGTGCCAGCAGCCCACGTGCGGGGGACTATGGCTACACCTTC.

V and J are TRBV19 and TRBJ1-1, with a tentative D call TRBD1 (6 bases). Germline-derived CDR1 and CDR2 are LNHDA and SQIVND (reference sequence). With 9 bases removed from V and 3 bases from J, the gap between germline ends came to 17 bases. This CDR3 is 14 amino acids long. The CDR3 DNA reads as TGTGCCAGCCGAATCGAGGGGGTGGACACTGAAGCTTTCTTT. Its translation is CASRIEGVDTEAFF.